A single sample gave rise to the 23 T cell receptor beta chains below, sequenced in a study of blood T cell repertoires in COVID-19. The assay was immunoSEQ multiplex PCR, and TCRdb's table has in-frame clones only and misses some. The sample has a few hundred thousand clones, approximately 92% seen once; the top ten hold approximately 2.5%. Sequenced input: peripheral blood. The receptor source for this set is a person in their late teens or twenties with COVID-19, enrolled during active disease.

This clone was found a few times. This chain connects TRBV6-1 to TRBJ1-2, with 7 bases matching TRBD1. The CDR3 has 15 amino acids. After removal of 3 bases from V and 6 bases from J, the junction contained 10 bases not matched to a gene. Germline V gene data show CDR1 as MNHNS and CDR2 as SASEGT. The CDR3 protein is CASSDPGTAKNGYTF. In nucleotides, the CDR3 is TGTGCCAGCAGTGACCCCGGGACAGCGAAAAATGGCTACACCTTC.

On this clone: An end of the junction differs from the germline gene, which may be a read error. The J gene is TRBJ2-7, the V gene TRBV19; 7 nucleotides agree with TRBD1. Germline CDR1 reads LNHDA; CDR2 reads SQIVND (reference sequence). The CDR3 spans 16 residues. The CDR3 DNA reads TGTGCCAGTAGTCTAGAGGGGACAGCCCGCTCCTACGAGCAGTACTTC. Translation: CASSLEGTARSYEQYF.

The chain is built from TRBV7-7 and TRBJ2-3; 11 positions match TRBD2. The CDR3 is 16 amino acids. The V segment lost 5 bases and the J segment 5 bases; nucleotides outside the gene matches: 9. The germline CDR1 and CDR2 sequences are SSHAT and FNYEAQ (reference sequence). The CDR3, as DNA: TGTGCCAGCAGCCCTCTAGCGGGAGGAGGGGGAGATACGCAGTATTTT. This codes for CASSPLAGGGGDTQYF.

This clone has just one count. This rearrangement joins TRBV9 to TRBJ1-1; D possibly corresponds to TRBD1 (5 bases). The germline gives CDR1 SGDLS, CDR2 YYNGEE. The CDR3 covers 17 residues. V lost 0 bases and J 1 base, leaving 16 bases between the germline ends. CDR3 coding DNA: TGTGCCAGCAGCGTAGTGCCCGGGAGGGGAGAGAACACTGAAGCTTTCTTT. Its translation: CASSVVPGRGENTEAFF.

V gene TRBV27 combines with J gene TRBJ2-7, with a weak D call TRBD1 (6 bases). Trimming removed 0 bases at V and 0 bases at J, with 12 bases between. The CDR3 spans 16 residues. Germline loops: CDR1 MNHEY, CDR2 SMNVEV (reference sequence). This chain's CDR3 is CASSLSTDSSSYEQYF. The CDR3 DNA follows: TGTGCCAGCAGTTTATCGACGGACAGCAGCTCCTACGAGCAGTACTTC.

The chain recombines TRBV28 with TRBJ1-6; no reliable D call. Deletions cut 3 bases from V and 13 bases from J, with 7 bases between. CDR1 is MDHEN and CDR2 is SYDVKM in the germline V gene. The CDR3 totals 11 residues. CDR3: CASSFAGPLHF. The DNA for the CDR3 is TGTGCCAGCAGTTTTGCCGGGCCCCTCCACTTT.

The V and J genes are TRBV28 and TRBJ1-4; possibly TRBD1 for D (6 bases). V lost 3 bases to trimming and J lost 0 bases, with 17 bases between them. Germline CDR1 and CDR2: MDHEN and SYDVKM. This CDR3 is 18 amino acids long. CDR3 protein: CASSFSSTGPATNEKLFF. In nucleotides, the CDR3 is TGTGCCAGCAGTTTTTCGTCTACAGGGCCCGCAACTAATGAAAAACTGTTTTTT.

V is TRBV24-1 and J is TRBJ2-2; 10 positions agree with TRBD2. This CDR3 contains 16 residues. The germline V gene has CDR1 KGHDR and CDR2 SFDVKD. J gave up 4 bases and V 6 bases, and 7 bases lay outside the gene matches. Written as DNA, the CDR3 is TGTGCCACCAGTTCCGCTAGCGGGAGAATCACCGGGGAGCTGTTTTTT. Its translation: CATSSASGRITGELFF.

The V and J genes are TRBV10-3 and TRBJ2-1; a weak D match, TRBD2 (6 bases). The CDR3 runs to 15 residues. Germline assignment: CDR1 ENHRY and CDR2 SYGVKD. V lost 3 bases and J lost 6, with 15 bases in between. The CDR3 bases are TGTGCCATCAGTGACTTGACTAGGGGTCCCAATGAGCAGTTCTTC. Translating it yields CAISDLTRGPNEQFF.

The V gene is TRBV5-1, the J gene TRBJ2-5; TRBD2 is a possible D gene (5 bases). The V end was cut by 1 base, the J end by 4 bases, with 11 bases between. The length of the CDR3 is 14 residues. In germline, CDR1 is SGHRS, CDR2 YFSETQ. The CDR3 DNA follows: TGCGCCAGCAGCTTGTTTTCGAGGGCAGAGACCCAGTACTTC. Translating it yields CASSLFSRAETQYF. The full variable domain, in which reference TRBV5-1 and TRBJ2-5 provide the parts outside the CDR3, is KAGVTQTPRYLIKTRGQQVTLSCSPISGHRSVSWYQQTPGQGLQFLFEYFSETQRNKGNFPGRFSGRQFSNSRSEMNVSTLELGDSALYLCASSLFSRAETQYFGPGTRLLVL.

V and J are TRBV7-2 and TRBJ2-2, with 11 bases that match TRBD2. The CDR3 consists of 15 residues. J was trimmed by 4 bases and V by 5 bases; bases with no gene match: 3. Germline CDR1 and CDR2: SGHTA and FQGNSA. Here the CDR3 reads CASSLGLAGTGELFF. DNA for the CDR3: TGTGCCAGCAGCCTAGGACTAGCGGGCACCGGGGAGCTGTTTTTT.

The chain recombines TRBV27 with TRBJ1-2, with D possibly being TRBD1 (5 bases). Germline-derived CDR1 and CDR2 are MNHEY and SMNVEV (reference sequence). Between the trimmed V and J ends, which lost 2 bases and 8 bases, there was a span of 9 bases. The CDR3 totals 12 residues. The CDR3 loop is CASSLGGEGYTF. The CDR3 bases are TGTGCCAGCAGTTTAGGGGGGGAAGGCTACACCTTC.

The rearrangement uses TRBV2 and TRBJ1-2; D ambiguous. There are 16 residues in the CDR3. Germline assignment: CDR1 SNHLY and CDR2 FYNNEI. Between the trimmed V and J ends, which lost 4 bases and 1 base, there was a span of 16 bases. The CDR3 protein is CASSVEGATLNYGYTF. CDR3 DNA sequence: TGTGCCAGCAGTGTGGAGGGAGCGACCCTTAACTATGGCTACACCTTC.

This clone was observed a single time. The chain recombines TRBV13 with TRBJ1-1; D may be TRBD1 (6 bases). Germline V lookup: CDR1 PRHDT, CDR2 FYEKMQ (reference sequence). This CDR3 comprises 14 residues. Trimming cost V 5 bases and J 4 bases, with 14 bases left between them. CDR3 residues: CASSADRQGTEAFF. DNA for the CDR3: TGTGCCAGCAGCGCCGACAGGCAGGGCACTGAAGCTTTCTTT. Supplemented by reference TRBV13 and TRBJ1-1, the full variable domain reads AAGVIQSPRHLIKEKRETATLKCYPIPRHDTVYWYQQGPGQDPQFLISFYEKMQSDKGSIPDRFSAQQFSDYHSELNMSSLELGDSALYFCASSADRQGTEAFFGQGTRLTVV.

This chain links TRBV4-1 with TRBJ1-1; no definite D call. Deletions cut 3 bases from V and 7 bases from J, with 15 bases between. The CDR3 runs 14 residues. Germline V gives CDR1 MGHRA, CDR2 YSYEKL. The CDR3 DNA reads as TGCGCCAGCAGCCACCCCCCCCGTCGGGGTGAAGCTTTCTTT. Its translation is CASSHPPRRGEAFF.

The V gene is TRBV10-2, the J gene TRBJ2-2; D ambiguous. The CDR3 runs 14 residues. V was clipped by 7 bases and J by 3 bases, with 12 bases between them. Germline V CDR1 and CDR2: WSHSY, SAAADI. In DNA, the CDR3 is TGCGCCAGCACGTCCTCCCCGGACACCGGGGAGCTGTTTTTT. Translating it yields CASTSSPDTGELFF.

The V and J genes are TRBV7-7 and TRBJ2-5; TRBD2 is a possible D gene (5 bases). CDR3 length equals 18 residues. V dropped 6 bases and J dropped 1 base, with 24 bases sitting between them. Germline V lookup: CDR1 SSHAT, CDR2 FNYEAQ (reference sequence). CDR3 sequence reads: CASSFRPRALVGQETQYF. The CDR3 nucleotides read TGTGCCAGCAGTTTCCGCCCGAGGGCCCTGGTCGGCCAAGAGACCCAGTACTTC.

The chain carries TRBV29-1 and TRBJ2-2; the match to TRBD2 covers 8 bases. Germline V CDR1 and CDR2: SQVTM, ANQGSEA. V dropped 4 bases and J dropped 0; count of bases not matched to a gene: 10. The CDR3 covers 17 residues. The CDR3 DNA reads TGCAGCGTTGTACCCAGCGGGAGCCGGACGAACACCGGGGAGCTGTTTTTT. Amino acids: CSVVPSGSRTNTGELFF.

V and J are TRBV7-3 and TRBJ1-1, with 8 bases lining up with TRBD1. V lost 5 bases, J lost 5 bases, and 22 bases stayed unmatched. This CDR3 is 19 amino acids long. Germline V gene lookup returns CDR1 SGHTA and CDR2 FQGTGA. The CDR3 nucleotides read TGTGCCAGCAGCCCCCCCCCTAGTGGGACAGGAGGCAGGTGGACTGAAGCTTTCTTT. The encoded protein is CASSPPPSGTGGRWTEAFF.

The chain carries TRBV6-6 and TRBJ1-2; a weak D match, TRBD1 (5 bases). CDR1 and CDR2 (germline): MNHNY, SVGAGI (reference sequence). The CDR3 sequence is 15 residues long. Trimming left V 2 bases short and J 0 bases short, with 10 bases between. CDR3 loop: CASSYRGIANYGYTF. Written as DNA, the CDR3 is TGTGCCAGCAGTTACCGGGGGATAGCTAACTATGGCTACACCTTC.

The gene calls are TRBV2 and TRBJ2-1; weak D call: TRBD2 (6 bases). CDR1 is SNHLY, CDR2 FYNNEI, per germline. The CDR3 has 10 residues. Between the trimmed V and J ends, which lost 4 bases and 12 bases, there was a span of 7 bases. The CDR3 DNA reads TGTGCCAGCAGTGGGGGAGGGCAGTTCTTC. This sequence encodes CASSGGGQFF.

The chain has TRBV11-2 and TRBJ2-7; TRBD2 aligns across 7 bases. Germline CDR1 reads SGHAT; CDR2 reads FQNNGV. V was clipped by 1 base and J by 6 bases; unmatched bases: 9. This CDR3 comprises 15 residues. The DNA for the CDR3 is TGTGCCAGCAGCTTAGTTGCGGGAGAACGAGGCGAGCAGTACTTC. Protein: CASSLVAGERGEQYF.

This clone has more than one count but fewer than ten. This chain uses TRBV6-1 with TRBJ2-2, with 9 bases fitting TRBD2. Trimming took 4 bases from V and 5 from J; bases not matched to a gene: 8. The CDR3 consists of 16 residues. Per the germline V gene, CDR1 is MNHNS and CDR2 is SASEGT. The CDR3 DNA reads as TGTGCCAGCAGTGCCATGGGCGGGAGGGGTACCGGGGAGCTGTTTTTT. It is translated as CASSAMGGRGTGELFF.